This TCR beta chain was observed in a study of cytomegalovirus exposure and HLA in healthy donors (TCRdb year 2017). Context from the whole study: In an earlier analysis of roughly 500 of the donors, about 260 Gb of sequence data and 100 million or so unique TCR beta sequences from about 179 million T cells were reported. About 280 gigabases of sequencing data and 91 million or so unique TCR sequences made up an early release that covered approximately 620 HLA-typed donors. Of the roughly 410 genotyped donors, approximately 80% were placed in the genetic ancestry cluster associated with self-reported Caucasian donors. The aim of the study was to test whether cataloging public T cell receptors could identify signatures of past pathogen exposure. The T cell repertoires of 666 subjects were profiled by immunosequencing and related to cytomegalovirus serostatus. In addition to the first cohort of 666 subjects, a separate validation cohort of 100 to 150 different subjects was used. To predict cytomegalovirus infection status, the study brought together high-throughput TCR immunosequencing, statistical association of individual TCRs with disease status, and machine learning. To study patterns of TCR occurrence, a later analysis re-analyzed previously published TCR beta repertoires from 500 to 850 donors and added high-resolution HLA genotyping. In the later analysis, no new phenotypic data were used to find candidate immune exposures; instead, reliance was placed on TCR beta sequences and their occurrence across donors. An earlier analysis of about 620 of the donors applied high-throughput TCR beta sequencing to assess whether each TCR beta V gene segment acted as functional or pseudogenic. Donor age, sex, ethnicity and CMV serostatus were compiled together with the repertoire data. Genome-wide SNP genotypes for about 65% of the roughly 670 donors were used in a later genetic analysis, which treated that subset as a discovery cohort. Every repertoire in the discovery cohort had been generated on one and the same sequencing platform. Class I and class II HLA loci were covered by the typing at four-digit resolution. Typing coverage differed by locus: A, B, C, DRB1 and DQB1 were typed in about 629-640 donors, DQA1 in about 500, DPA1 in some 610, and DPB1 in 472. Roughly 5 DR-DQ haplotypes were handled as single units for association and clustering, since linkage in the cohort was strong. On average, roughly 240,000 unique TCR beta nucleotide sequences were sequenced per donor among a few hundred genotyped donors of the cohort, with about 17% of those sequences being non-productive. Results and caveats for the whole study, not just this receptor: A cluster of highly shared sequence variants was judged likely to be a technical artifact of the sequencing pipeline. Broadly in line with IMGT annotations, most TCR beta V segments showed up in productive rearrangements about 87% or about 30% of the time in an earlier analysis of several hundred of the donors. Cytomegalovirus status was reported to be diagnosed by the classifier with high specificity and sensitivity in both the original and validation cohorts. While some public TCRs were present in many individuals, most TCR sequences turned up only very rarely across donors. Because counts were too low, roughly 16 rarely observed V segments, including chromosome 9 orphons, were left out of the earlier analysis of approximately 500 of the donors. A later analysis found that most CMV-associated TCR beta chains appeared HLA-restricted, with HLA associations seemingly driven largely by CMV exposure. A few of the identified cytomegalovirus-associated TCR beta chains were confirmed in vitro to be specific for cytomegalovirus antigens. Immune exposure information for the cohort was limited to CMV serostatus. In a later genetic analysis, fewer N-insertions in productive TCRs were reported among donors in an Asian-associated ancestry cluster than the 666-donor mean. A later analysis found that HLA-associated TCR beta chains were more clonally expanded and had lower generation probabilities than equally common non-associated chains. According to a later analysis, parvovirus B19, influenza, CMV and Epstein-Barr virus appeared linked to several top co-occurrence clusters. Because some donors lacked HLA typing at each locus, the association tests relied only on the typed subset. Presence/absence analyses assumed roughly uniform sequencing depth across donors, an assumption that may not hold. When HLA alleles, especially DR and DQ, strongly co-occurred, attributing TCR associations to individual alleles was difficult. A later analysis found that TCR association rates varied across HLA loci, with DRB1 alleles showing the most associated TCRs and HLA-C alleles the fewest. A total of 150 to 200 TCR beta chains were listed by the study as associated with cytomegalovirus. In a later genetic analysis, a missense DCLRE1C variant was associated with V-gene and J-gene trimming of TCR beta chains, and the association was replicated in an independent cohort. Linkage disequilibrium might explain the correlated functional status among segregating V segments, but an unknown experimental factor could not be excluded. Specific HLA alleles were associated with 15,000 to 20,000 TCR beta sequences at a false discovery rate of 0.05 in a later analysis. The 87-base-pair reads could not distinguish some IMGT-functional V segments, including TRBV6-2 and TRBV6-3, so those segments were excluded. It was suggested by the authors that the approach could potentially be generalized to other disease states and immunological phenotypes. A further reported finding was that TCR beta sequences accurately predicted the HLA-A and HLA-B alleles for most subjects in the first cohort. Only TCR beta chains were sequenced in this cohort, and the absence of alpha or paired-chain data limited detectable features.

A word on this clone: Its antigen remains undetermined. No base qualities exist here, and no much larger clone lies one base off it.

The cohort was made up of about 670 healthy bone marrow donors. All cohort members were sampled while nominally healthy, although unrecorded immune exposures were likely present. The donor was CMV seronegative and was included in the group of 352 seronegative cohort members. A peripheral blood sample was provided by each donor, and peripheral blood mononuclear cells were used for TCR beta sequencing. The Qiagen DNeasy Blood Extraction Kit was used to extract genomic DNA from the blood cell samples. Library creation used the immunoSEQ multiplex PCR assay. A mixture of 60 forward primers for TCR Vbeta segments and 13 reverse primers for TCR Jbeta segments was used in the multiplex PCR. A multiplex PCR assay on genomic DNA amplified the CDR3 region of rearranged TCR beta genes. The Illumina HiSeq System was used to sequence the amplified TCR beta libraries as 87-base-pair reads. Concerning the study's data processing: A later analysis counted approximately 74 million unique TCR beta chains across the roughly 700 repertoires, and some 11 million of these chains were shared by at least two donors. A nearest-neighbor algorithm error-corrected the raw reads and collapsed the reads into unique sequences, merging closely related sequences to remove PCR and sequencing errors. Alignment of CDR3 sequences to IMGT reference sequences was used to assign V, D and J gene segments. For a sequence to be retained, a match of at least six nucleotides was required to both a V gene segment and a J gene segment. Rearrangements were classified as productive when the CDR3 lacked stop codons and remained in frame with V and J, and all other rearrangements were classified as non-productive. CDR3 was defined according to IMGT convention as the region running from the second conserved V-encoded cysteine to the conserved J-encoded phenylalanine. The earlier analysis of about 500 of the donors excluded sequences that lacked an unambiguous match to a single V gene segment. An earlier analysis of almost 600 of the donors classified V segments as functional when productive rearrangements were above 56.7% and as segregating when the standard deviation between donors was above 5%. A statistical classification framework was developed to diagnose cytomegalovirus status using the catalog of TCR beta chain sequences. A later analysis assigned V and J genes by comparing TCR nucleotide sequences with IMGT/GENE-DB human TR gene sequences. The TCRdist pipeline was used in a later analysis to assign CDR3 sequences and most-parsimonious VDJ recombination scenarios. In a later analysis, each TCR beta chain was defined by its CDR3 amino acid sequence together with its V-gene family, and reads lacking a unique V-gene family were excluded. To address suspected cross-contamination and a sequencing artifact, a later analysis removed some 620 highly shared, low-generation-probability nucleotide sequences. A later analysis calculated a clonal expansion index for each public chain from normalized within-repertoire ranks of inferred template counts. Generation probabilities in a later analysis came from a VDJ recombination model fitted to out-of-frame rearrangements, and those results were checked against IGoR. In a later analysis, TCR-TCR, TCR-HLA and TCR-CMV co-occurrence was scored with hypergeometric tests, and a repertoire-size bias correction was applied to TCR pairs. A later analysis estimated false discovery rates by permuting HLA or CMV assignments 20 times. In a later analysis, co-occurring TCRs were grouped with DBSCAN, and TCRdist sequence similarity was added when clustering was performed within HLA-allele-positive subsets. For co-occurrence clustering, repertoires with fewer than 30,000 or more than 120,000 public chains were excluded, along with roughly 5 repertoires with anomalous nucleotide sharing. TCRdb's version of the immuneACCESS table is confined to in-frame rearrangements and falls short of the full clone set. An unresolved V gene accounts for under half of the shortfall where checked; the remainder is of unknown origin. Clone size and V and J calls were adopted from that table, with D and trimming inferred from the DNA. The sample table holds 100,000 to 150,000 clones, of which 60% to 85% were seen once. The ten most abundant clones make up more than 3% of the sample.

V trim: 1 base; J trim: 2 bases; unmatched bases: 3. The germline V gene gives CDR1 as SGHAT and CDR2 as FQNNGV. The CDR3 holds 15 amino acids from the cysteine to the phenylalanine. Kept here is only the CDR3 DNA, which spans 45 bases and is read in frame from base 1. The sequencing input was PBMCs. Recombination joined TRBV11-2 with TRBJ2-5, with 8 central nucleotides matching TRBD2. The sequence came from a man younger than 45 in good health and CMV-seronegative. CDR3 reads: CASSLVAGKQETQYF. The nucleotide sequence is TGTGCCAGCAGCTTAGTAGCGGGGAAACAAGAGACCCAGTACTTC.